This TCR beta chain was identified during a study of Ad26.COV2.S vaccination and SARS-CoV-2 variants. Study results and limitations: Possibly, TCR breadth and depth analyses underestimated total T cell responses. Marked by substantial breadth, spike-specific CD8+ and CD4+ T cell responses were reportedly seen after vaccination.

The treatment was: around 19 received Ad26.COV2.S at low or high dose, single or two shots; about five received placebo; per-sample allocation not given. Material that was analyzed had been drawn on day 63 after the first vaccine or placebo injection. The CDR3 contains 13 residues. Trimming cost V 4 bases and J 2 bases, with 8 bases left between them. Germline V gene lookup returns CDR1 MGHRA and CDR2 YSYEKL. Generated by immunoSEQ multiplex PCR, the TCRdb table keeps only in-frame clones and is missing some. The sample has about half a million clones; 89% are singletons. This clone was detected a few times. Its target is not known.

The sequence came from a person aged 18 to 65 who received the Ad26.COV2.S COVID-19 vaccine or a placebo. The starting material was peripheral blood, obtained in a trial of Ad26.COV2.S vaccine versus placebo. J is TRBJ1-2 and V is TRBV4-1; possible D gene TRBD1, 5 bases. The CDR3 DNA sequence: TGCGCCAGCAGCCCCCGGGACAACTATGGCTACACCTTC. Protein product: CASSPRDNYGYTF.